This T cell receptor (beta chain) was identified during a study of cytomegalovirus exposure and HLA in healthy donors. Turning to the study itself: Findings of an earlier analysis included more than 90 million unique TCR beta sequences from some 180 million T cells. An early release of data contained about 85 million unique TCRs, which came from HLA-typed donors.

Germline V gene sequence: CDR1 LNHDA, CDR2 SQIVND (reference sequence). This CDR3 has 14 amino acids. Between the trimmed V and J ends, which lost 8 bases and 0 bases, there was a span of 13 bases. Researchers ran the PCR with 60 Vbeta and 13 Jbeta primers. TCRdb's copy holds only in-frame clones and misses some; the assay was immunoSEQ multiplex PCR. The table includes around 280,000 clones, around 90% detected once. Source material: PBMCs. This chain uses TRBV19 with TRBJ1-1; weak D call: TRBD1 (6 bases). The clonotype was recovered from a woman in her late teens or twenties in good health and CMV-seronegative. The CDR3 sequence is CASSYRDMNTEAFF. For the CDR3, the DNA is TGTGCCAGTTCATACAGGGACATGAACACTGAAGCTTTCTTT.